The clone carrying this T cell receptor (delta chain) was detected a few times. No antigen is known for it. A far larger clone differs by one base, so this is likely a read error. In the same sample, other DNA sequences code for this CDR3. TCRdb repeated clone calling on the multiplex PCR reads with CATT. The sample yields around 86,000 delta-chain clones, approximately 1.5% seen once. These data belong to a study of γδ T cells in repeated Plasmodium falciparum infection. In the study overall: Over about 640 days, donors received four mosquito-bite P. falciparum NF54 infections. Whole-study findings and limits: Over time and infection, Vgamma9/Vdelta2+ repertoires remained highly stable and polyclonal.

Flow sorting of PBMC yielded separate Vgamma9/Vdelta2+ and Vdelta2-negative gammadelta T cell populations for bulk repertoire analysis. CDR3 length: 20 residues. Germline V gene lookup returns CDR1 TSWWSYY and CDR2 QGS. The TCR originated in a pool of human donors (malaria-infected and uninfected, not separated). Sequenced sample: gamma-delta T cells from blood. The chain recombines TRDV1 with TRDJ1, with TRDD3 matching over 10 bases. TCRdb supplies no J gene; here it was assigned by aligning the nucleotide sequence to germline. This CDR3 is CALGCPSLGLTGGCTDKLIF. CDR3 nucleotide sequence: TGTGCCCTTGGGTGTCCTTCCCTCGGACTTACTGGGGGATGCACCGATAAACTCATCTTT.